Each of the 26 T cell receptor beta chains below was sequenced from the same sample in a study of early T cells in non-severe SARS-CoV-2 infection. TCRdb redid the calling of the 5' RACE reads with MiXCR, one entry per CDR3 protein. This sample has some 62,000 distinct CDR3 sequences, with approximately 9% found just once. The specimen sequenced was whole blood. Source of these receptors: an adult who was a healthcare worker with PCR-confirmed SARS-CoV-2 infection or an uninfected control (not recorded which).

The chain combines TRBV12-3 or TRBV12-4 with TRBJ2-1; D may be TRBD1 (5 bases). Between the trimmed V and J ends, which lost 7 bases and 2 bases, there was a span of 24 bases. The CDR3 spans 18 residues. The CDR3 nucleotides are TGTGCCAGCACCAAGTCAGACAGTCCGATATCCGCCTACAATGAGCAGTTCTTC. This encodes CASTKSDSPISAYNEQFF.

This clonotype was seen repeatedly, ten times or more. J is TRBJ1-1 and V is TRBV12-3 or TRBV12-4; D possibly corresponds to TRBD1 (5 bases). CDR3 length equals 14 residues. Trimming took 3 bases from V and 5 from J, leaving 13 bases between them. This CDR3 reads CASSLWDEGTEAFF. CDR3 nucleotides: TGTGCCAGCAGTTTGTGGGACGAGGGGACTGAAGCTTTCTTT.

This clonotype turned up a few times. V is TRBV7-6 and J is TRBJ2-2; 10 nucleotides match TRBD2. The CDR3 has 16 amino acids. V dropped 6 bases and J dropped 6; count of bases not matched to a gene: 10. The germline V gene encodes CDR1 SGHVS and CDR2 FNYEAQ. In DNA, the CDR3 is TGTGCCAGCAGTTCCAATAGCGGGGGGTTATCCGGGGAGCTGTTTTTT. This encodes CASSSNSGGLSGELFF.

This clonotype appeared many times. The chain is built from TRBV20-1 and TRBJ1-2; 10 nucleotides match TRBD1. V was pared by 8 bases and J by 5 bases, with 11 bases of the junction left unmatched. The V gene's germline CDR1 is DFQATT and CDR2 SNEGSKA (reference sequence). The CDR3 runs 14 residues. CDR3 amino acids: CSPSQTGGSYGYTF. As DNA, the CDR3 is TGCAGTCCGAGTCAGACAGGGGGCTCTTATGGCTACACCTTC.

This clonotype was detected only a few times. The chain has TRBV7-3 and TRBJ1-1, with D perhaps TRBD1 (6 bases). Germline lookup yields CDR1 SGHTA and CDR2 FQGTGA. This CDR3 is 15 amino acids long. V was cut by 4 bases and J by 1 base, with 13 bases left in between. CDR3 residues: CASSSQGMGNTEAFF. Written as DNA, the CDR3 is TGTGCCAGCAGCTCCCAGGGGATGGGGAACACTGAAGCTTTCTTT.

The V and J genes are TRBV5-1 and TRBJ2-2, with D unresolved. V dropped 2 bases and J dropped 4 bases, with 12 bases sitting between them. The CDR3 has 15 amino acids. Germline CDR1 reads SGHRS; CDR2 reads YFSETQ. The CDR3 coding sequence is TGCGCCAGCAGCTTCGCAGATTTGGGCACCGGGGAGCTGTTTTTT. Amino acids: CASSFADLGTGELFF.

This chain links TRBV18 with TRBJ1-5; D call uncertain. Germline values: CDR1 KGHSH, CDR2 LQKENI. The length of the CDR3 is 14 residues. Trimming took off 1 base at V and 4 bases at J, with 8 bases between the two ends. The CDR3, as DNA: TGTGCCAGCTCACCACGGGAGGGAAATCAGCCCCAGCATTTT. This encodes CASSPREGNQPQHF.

In this sample, this clonotype turned up a few times. The chain carries TRBV11-2 and TRBJ1-2; tentative D call: TRBD1 (5 bases). CDR3 length: 13 amino acids. Germline V lookup: CDR1 SGHAT, CDR2 FQNNGV. Trimming pared 5 bases from V and 8 bases from J, leaving 15 bases between. Written as DNA, the CDR3 is TGTGCCAGCAGCCTTCCCGGGACGGTCGGCTACACCTTC. It is translated as CASSLPGTVGYTF.

The gene calls are TRBV12-3 or TRBV12-4 and TRBJ1-2; D not resolved. Trimming left V 3 bases short and J 3 bases short, with 11 bases between. The CDR3 spans 14 residues. This chain's CDR3 is CASSFSGVYYGYTF. The CDR3 DNA reads TGTGCCAGCAGTTTTTCTGGGGTATACTATGGCTACACCTTC.

The rearrangement uses TRBV5-4 and TRBJ1-1; 8 bases align to TRBD1. J was trimmed by 3 bases and V by 4 bases; bases with no gene match: 5. Per the germline V gene, CDR1 is SGHNT and CDR2 is YYREEE (reference sequence). The CDR3 has 14 amino acids. The CDR3 is CASSEDRGDTEAFF. The CDR3 region has the DNA TGTGCCAGCAGCGAAGACAGGGGTGACACTGAAGCTTTCTTT.

The rearrangement links TRBV5-6 to TRBJ1-5; D uncertain. The V gene lost 1 base and the J gene lost 7 bases, with 12 bases spanning the gap. This CDR3 contains 14 residues. Germline CDR1 and CDR2: SGHDT and YYEEEE. DNA for the CDR3: TGTGCCAGCAGCTTGAGTGGTGCTCACCAGCCCCAGCATTTT. Protein sequence: CASSLSGAHQPQHF.

The chain is built from TRBV20-1 and TRBJ2-3, with D maybe TRBD2 (7 bases). This CDR3 spans 14 amino acids. The germline V gene has CDR1 DFQATT and CDR2 SNEGSKA (reference sequence). With 1 base removed from V and 4 bases from J, the gap between germline ends came to 12 bases. DNA for the CDR3: TGCAGTGCTAGAGGGGGGGGCGGCCCAGATACGCAGTATTTT. Translating it yields CSARGGGGPDTQYF.

In its sample, this clonotype was seen many times. The chain uses TRBV24-1 and TRBJ1-1; 8 bases are shared with TRBD1. From germline, CDR1 is KGHDR and CDR2 SFDVKD. V dropped 3 bases and J dropped 3; count of bases not matched to a gene: 2. This CDR3 has 14 amino acids. The CDR3 DNA follows: TGTGCCACCAGTGATCCGGACAGGGACACTGAAGCTTTCTTT. Translating gives CATSDPDRDTEAFF.

This clonotype appeared many times. The rearrangement uses TRBV19 and TRBJ1-2; D is unresolved. Per germline, CDR1 LNHDA and CDR2 SQIVND (reference sequence). This CDR3 is built from 9 residues. V lost 8 bases to trimming and J lost 6 bases, with 4 bases between them. The CDR3 loop is CASGDGYTF. DNA of the CDR3: TGTGCCAGTGGGGATGGCTACACCTTC.

In this sample, this clonotype turned up a few times. This rearrangement joins TRBV19 to TRBJ1-5; D perhaps matches TRBD1 (5 bases). The CDR3 is made up of 15 amino acids. Trimming left V 6 bases short and J 0 bases short, with 12 bases between. Per germline, CDR1 LNHDA and CDR2 SQIVND (reference sequence). The CDR3 sequence is CASREQGLSNQPQHF. The CDR3 bases are TGTGCCAGTAGGGAGCAGGGACTTAGCAATCAGCCCCAGCATTTT.

This clonotype was observed many times. The rearrangement joins TRBV7-9 to TRBJ1-1, with D hard to call. V gave up 2 bases and J gave up 2 bases, with 0 bases separating them. Looked up from germline, CDR1 is SEHNR and CDR2 is FQNEAQ (reference sequence). The CDR3 totals 11 residues. In DNA form, the CDR3 reads TGTGCCAGCAGCTTAAACACTGAAGCTTTCTTT. It specifies CASSLNTEAFF.

This clonotype was seen ten or more times. The chain is built from TRBV7-6 and TRBJ2-1; the D gene could be TRBD1 or TRBD2 (5 bases each). Germline CDR1 is SGHVS and CDR2 is FNYEAQ. V lost 1 base, J lost 7 bases, and 17 bases lay in between. CDR3 size: 16 residues. CDR3 protein: CASSLGGGIGINEQFF. The CDR3, as DNA: TGTGCCAGCAGCTTAGGTGGGGGAATAGGGATAAATGAGCAGTTCTTC.

In this sample, this clonotype turned up a few times. The chain combines TRBV5-1 with TRBJ1-2, with D tentatively TRBD1 (5 bases). The CDR3 contains 13 residues. Trimming removed 3 bases from V and 2 bases from J, with 8 bases in between. Germline CDR1 and CDR2: SGHRS and YFSETQ. As DNA, the CDR3 is TGCGCCAGCAGCTCGACAGAGAACTATGGCTACACCTTC. Its protein product is CASSSTENYGYTF.

This clonotype was seen ten or more times. Written as DNA, the CDR3 is TGCGCCAGCAGCCAAGAGGACAGGCGGAACACTGAAGCTTTCTTT. This encodes CASSQEDRRNTEAFF. The rearrangement joins TRBV4-1 to TRBJ1-1; 7 nucleotides match TRBD1. CDR3 size: 15 residues. The V and J ends lost 0 bases and 1 base, in that order; junction bases with no gene match: 2. Germline CDR1 reads MGHRA; CDR2 reads YSYEKL.

This clonotype was observed a few times. The V gene is TRBV6-1, the J gene TRBJ1-3, with D perhaps TRBD1 (6 bases). CDR1 is MNHNS, CDR2 SASEGT, per germline. The CDR3 loop spans 15 amino acids. V shed 0 bases and J shed 6 bases, with 12 bases lying between them. CDR3 protein: CASSEAPAGANTIYF. CDR3 nucleotide sequence: TGTGCCAGCAGTGAAGCGCCGGCAGGGGCAAACACCATATATTTT.

This clonotype was seen more than once but under ten times. The chain links TRBV12-3 or TRBV12-4 to TRBJ1-2, with D possibly matching TRBD1 (5 bases). The CDR3 has 14 residues. Trimming took 1 base from V and 8 from J, leaving 14 bases between them. In nucleotides, the CDR3 is TGTGCCAGCAGTTTAGGGGGACGGACTGGCGGCTACACCTTC. Its translation: CASSLGGRTGGYTF.

The chain carries TRBV12-3 or TRBV12-4 and TRBJ2-5; D call uncertain. The V and J ends lost 7 bases and 7 bases respectively, with 16 bases between them. This CDR3 is built from 13 residues. CDR3 sequence (DNA): TGTGCCAGCATAAGTTCGGACGTTGGGACCCAGTACTTC. Translating it yields CASISSDVGTQYF.

The chain joins TRBV20-1 to TRBJ2-1; the match to TRBD1 covers 8 bases. J lost 7 bases, V lost 5 bases, and 4 bases had no gene match. The CDR3 has 12 residues. Germline CDR1 reads DFQATT; CDR2 reads SNEGSKA (reference sequence). The CDR3 loop is CSADRQGNEQFF. Here the CDR3 DNA reads TGCAGTGCTGACAGACAGGGGAATGAGCAGTTCTTC.

The rearrangement uses TRBV10-3 and TRBJ2-7, with D perhaps matching TRBD1 (6 bases). Germline loops: CDR1 ENHRY, CDR2 SYGVKD. The CDR3 is 14 residues long. The V gene lost 6 bases and the J gene lost 2 bases, with 14 bases spanning the gap. The CDR3 DNA follows: TGTGCCATCAGACCGGACAGCAGAGCCTACGAGCAGTACGTC. Translated, it gives CAIRPDSRAYEQYV.

This clonotype showed up just a few times. The J gene is TRBJ1-3, the V gene TRBV5-1, with a tentative D call TRBD1 (5 bases). The CDR3 covers 15 residues. Germline CDR1 and CDR2: SGHRS and YFSETQ. V lost 0 bases and J 1 base, leaving 8 bases between the germline ends. The CDR3 bases are TGCGCCAGCAGCTTGGAACAGGCATCTGGAAACACCATATATTTT. Encoded protein: CASSLEQASGNTIYF.

This clonotype was counted a few times. The chain joins TRBV7-8 to TRBJ1-2; TRBD1 matches 12 bases. The germline V gene has CDR1 SGHVS and CDR2 FQNEAQ. After removal of 5 bases from V and 6 bases from J, the junction contained 7 bases not matched to a gene. The CDR3 extends over 15 amino acids. CDR3 DNA sequence: TGTGCCAGCAGCGGAGCGGGACAGGGGGCAAATGGCTACACCTTC. It encodes CASSGAGQGANGYTF.